The 10 T cell receptor beta chains reported below all come from one sample, sequenced in a study of human T cells and chemical hapten exposure. Time point denoted: patch test 1, 2 weeks after DPC sensitization. Treatment reported: therapeutic diphenylcyclopropenone sensitization with weekly scalp DPC. TCRdb re-derived calls from the RACE reads in MiXCR, one entry per CDR3 protein. Of tens of thousands of distinct CDR3 sequences in the sample, over 9% were seen once. The sequenced sample was whole blood, obtained in connection with sensitization to the hapten diphenylcyclopropenone (DPC). All receptors derive from a woman between 50 and 59 years old with alopecia areata. Some clones in this sample may be carry-over from other donors' samples.

In this sample, this clonotype turned up many times. The chain joins TRBV28 to TRBJ2-5; 7 nucleotides match TRBD1. The CDR3 loop spans 15 amino acids. Germline CDR1 is MDHEN and CDR2 is SYDVKM. V dropped 5 bases and J dropped 1; count of bases not matched to a gene: 7. CDR3: CASSAQGISQETQYF. For the CDR3, the DNA is TGTGCCAGCAGTGCACAGGGGATAAGCCAAGAGACCCAGTACTTC.

In its sample, this clonotype was seen many times. CDR3 sequence (DNA): TGTGCCAGCCAGGGGGAGGGAAAGACCCAGTACTTC. Translating it yields CASQGEGKTQYF. This chain links TRBV6-5 with TRBJ2-5, with D perhaps given as TRBD1 or TRBD2 (7 bases each). Germline V gene sequence: CDR1 MNHEY, CDR2 SVGAGI. V was shortened by 8 bases and J by 6 bases, with 13 bases between the two germline ends. This CDR3 spans 12 amino acids.

This clonotype was observed a few times. V usage is TRBV12-3 or TRBV12-4 and J usage is TRBJ1-2; a possible D gene is TRBD1 (5 bases). V gave up 5 bases and J gave up 4 bases, with 8 bases separating them. The CDR3 sequence is 12 residues long. CDR3 loop: CASSTGGYGYTF. CDR3 DNA sequence: TGTGCCAGCAGTACAGGTGGCTATGGCTACACCTTC.

In its sample, this clonotype was seen a few times. The genes are TRBV11-2 and TRBJ2-1, with a possible D match to TRBD1 (6 bases). V gave up 7 bases and J gave up 9 bases, with 10 bases separating them. Germline V CDR1 and CDR2: SGHAT, FQNNGV. The CDR3 sequence is 11 residues long. The CDR3 loop reads CASTRTVEQFF. The CDR3 DNA sequence: TGTGCCAGCACCAGGACAGTTGAGCAGTTCTTC.

This clonotype has more than one count but fewer than ten. The rearrangement links TRBV5-6 to TRBJ2-7; the D is unclear. Germline loops: CDR1 SGHDT, CDR2 YYEEEE. The CDR3 runs 12 residues. Trimming left V 3 bases short and J 10 bases short, with 14 bases between. The CDR3 region is CASSSTVALQYF. In DNA form, the CDR3 reads TGTGCCAGCAGCTCCACCGTCGCCCTCCAGTACTTC.

The rearrangement uses TRBV7-6 and TRBJ1-1, with D unclear. Germline V CDR1 and CDR2: SGHVS, FNYEAQ. The CDR3 sequence is 15 residues long. The V end lost 1 base, the J end lost 1 base, and 10 bases lay between the germline ends. CDR3 in DNA: TGTGCCAGCAGCTTAGGAGGGCTTAAGAACACTGAAGCTTTCTTT. Protein product: CASSLGGLKNTEAFF.

This clonotype was observed a few times. The chain joins TRBV7-3 to TRBJ1-6; 7 bases are a match to TRBD1. J gave up 9 bases and V 5 bases, and 10 bases lay outside the gene matches. The CDR3 sequence is 15 residues long. Germline assignment: CDR1 SGHTA and CDR2 FQGTGA. In nucleotides, the CDR3 is TGTGCCAGCAGCAAAACAGGGGTGCGAAGTTCACCCCTCCACTTT. The encoded protein is CASSKTGVRSSPLHF. Together with reference TRBV7-3 and TRBJ1-6, the CDR3 gives the full variable domain: GAGVSQTPSNKVTEKGKYVELRCDPISGHTALYWYRQSLGQGPEFLIYFQGTGAADDSGLPNDRFFAVRPEGSVSTLKIQRTERGDSAVYLCASSKTGVRSSPLHFGNGTRLTVT.

J is TRBJ1-2 and V is TRBV7-9; 7 positions match TRBD1. The CDR3 is made up of 15 amino acids. Germline CDR1 is SEHNR and CDR2 is FQNEAQ (reference sequence). V shed 5 bases and J 0 bases; nucleotides not matched to a gene: 6. CDR3 region: CASSARQGTNYGYTF. CDR3 DNA: TGTGCCAGCAGCGCGCGACAGGGTACTAACTATGGCTACACCTTC.

The chain couples TRBV3-1 to TRBJ1-1; D possibly corresponds to TRBD1 (6 bases). This CDR3 is built from 11 residues. CDR1 LGHDT and CDR2 YNNKEL come from the germline V gene (reference sequence). Trimming cost V 4 bases and J 11 bases, with 11 bases left between them. The CDR3 spells CASSRTGKAFF. For the CDR3, the DNA is TGTGCCAGCAGCCGAACAGGGAAGGCTTTCTTT.

This clonotype was seen at least ten times. The genes are TRBV27 and TRBJ2-1; possible D gene TRBD2, 6 bases. Germline V gives CDR1 MNHEY, CDR2 SMNVEV (reference sequence). This CDR3 region has 14 residues. The V and J ends lost 7 bases and 7 bases respectively, with 17 bases between them. The DNA for the CDR3 is TGTGCCAGCATCGATAACGGGAGATATAATGAGCAGTTCTTC. This codes for CASIDNGRYNEQFF.